The 21 T cell receptor beta chains reported below all come from one sample, sequenced in a study of metastatic and nonmetastatic thyroid tumors. No treatment of any kind had been given to any patient before thyroid surgery. TCRdb re-called clones from the PCR reads using MiXCR. The profile shows tens of thousands of clones, approximately 31% of them singletons. Specimen: blood. These receptors came from a female donor with papillary thyroid cancer or a benign thyroid nodule (not recorded which). Some clones in this sample may be carry-over from other donors' samples.

This clone was seen at least ten times. The chain recombines TRBV20-1 with TRBJ2-1; 12 bases agree with TRBD2. The J segment lost 8 bases and the V segment lost 3 bases, leaving 17 bases of the junction unmatched. This CDR3 is 18 amino acids long. CDR1 is DFQATT and CDR2 is SNEGSKA in the germline V gene (reference sequence). The CDR3 bases are TGCAGTGCTAGCGATACAGGGACTAGCGGGCTCCAGCAGGATGAGCAGTTCTTC. Its translation: CSASDTGTSGLQQDEQFF.

This clone is labeled as medium-sized. The chain couples TRBV12-3 or TRBV12-4 to TRBJ2-3; D is perhaps TRBD1 (6 bases). V shed 8 bases and J shed 6 bases, with 9 bases lying between them. The CDR3 loop spans 11 amino acids. The CDR3 DNA sequence: TGTGCCAGCCAGAGGGGGGATACGCAGTATTTT. It yields the protein CASQRGDTQYF.

Comments on this clone: At one of its ends the junction is not consistent with the germline gene, which may arise from a read error. This CDR3 is also generated by other DNA sequences in the sample. The V call is TRBV3-1, the J call TRBJ1-1; no definite D call. Germline assignment: CDR1 LGHDT and CDR2 YNNKEL (reference sequence). The CDR3 totals 14 residues. DNA for the CDR3: TGTGCCAGCAGCCAAGCAGGCGAGAACACTGAAGCATTCTTT. Its translation: CASSQAGENTEAFF.

This clone is medium-sized within its sample. The chain has TRBV19 and TRBJ2-1; 9 bases are shared with TRBD1. V shed 4 bases and J 9 bases; nucleotides not matched to a gene: 7. Germline V lookup: CDR1 LNHDA, CDR2 SQIVND (reference sequence). The CDR3 has 14 amino acids. CDR3 loop: CASSRGQGSSEQFF. The CDR3 DNA follows: TGTGCCAGTAGTAGGGGACAGGGAAGTAGTGAGCAGTTCTTC.

As regards this clone: One junction end disagrees with the germline gene, perhaps due to a read error. The chain joins TRBV7-8 to TRBJ2-7, with 10 nucleotides matching TRBD2. Germline CDR1 and CDR2: SGHVS and FQNEAQ. The CDR3 covers 16 residues. The CDR3 region is CASSFLAGEASFEKYF. CDR3 in DNA: TGTGCCAGCAGCTTTCTAGCGGGAGAAGCCTCATTCGAGAAGTACTTC. The whole variable domain, remainder taken from reference TRBV7-8 and TRBJ2-7, is GAGVSQSPRYKVAKRGQDVALRCDPISGHVSLFWYQQALGQGPEFLTYFQNEAQLDKSGLPSDRFFAERPEGSVSTLKIQRTQQEDSAVYLCASSFLAGEASFEKYFGPGTRLTVT.

This clone appeared many times. The germline gene is not matched at one end of the junction; a read error may be the cause. J is TRBJ2-5 and V is TRBV24-1, with D possibly being TRBD1 (5 bases). This CDR3 has 15 residues. CDR1 and CDR2 (germline): KGHDR, SFDVKD. This CDR3 reads CATSDFPRVQETRYF. The CDR3 nucleotides read TGTGCCACCAGTGATTTTCCCAGGGTACAAGAGACCCGGTACTTC.

This clone was seen more than once but under ten times. The genes are TRBV10-3 and TRBJ2-1; D is possibly TRBD1 (6 bases). The V end lost 6 bases, the J end lost 9 bases, and 15 bases lay between the germline ends. Germline V CDR1 and CDR2: ENHRY, SYGVKD. There are 13 residues in the CDR3. CDR3: CAIRWGPSREQFF. In nucleotides, the CDR3 is TGTGCCATCAGGTGGGGGCCTTCGCGTGAGCAGTTCTTC.

The CDR3 loop is CASSPPGTTYNEQFF. As DNA, the CDR3 is TGTGCCAGCAGCCCCCCCGGGACTACGTACAATGAGCAGTTCTTC. The gene calls are TRBV7-3 and TRBJ2-1, with 7 bases that match TRBD2. The CDR3 loop spans 15 amino acids. V lost 5 bases, J lost 4 bases, and 8 bases stayed unmatched. The germline gives CDR1 SGHTA, CDR2 FQGTGA.

Concerning this clone: The germline gene is not matched at one end of the junction; a read error may be the cause. The chain links TRBV11-2 to TRBJ2-7, with 7 bases identical to TRBD2. This CDR3 spans 14 amino acids. Germline V gives CDR1 SGHAT, CDR2 FQNNGV. The CDR3 coding sequence is TGTGCCAGCAGCTTAGATCTAGCGGACGACGAGCATTACTTC. Its protein is CASSLDLADDEHYF. Complete variable domain (other parts from reference TRBV11-2 and TRBJ2-7): EAGVAQSPRYKIIEKRQSVAFWCNPISGHATLYWYQQILGQGPKLLIQFQNNGVVDDSQLPKDRFSAERLKGVDSTLKIQPAKLEDSAVYLCASSLDLADDEHYFGPGTRLTVT.

This clone is medium-sized (0.01 to 0.1%). This chain uses TRBV4-2 with TRBJ1-6; D gene ambiguous. This CDR3 contains 16 residues. Germline V gene sequence: CDR1 LGHNA, CDR2 YNFKEQ. V was cut by 4 bases and J by 9 bases, with 19 bases left in between. CDR3 DNA sequence: TGTGCCAGCAGCCCCACTGAACCCACATCGCCTTCACCCCTCCACTTT. This gives the protein CASSPTEPTSPSPLHF.

This clone was observed many times. Other DNA variants within this sample encode the same CDR3. The chain carries TRBV24-1 and TRBJ1-1; D not resolved. The CDR3 consists of 13 residues. Germline V gene sequence: CDR1 KGHDR, CDR2 SFDVKD. V was shortened by 3 bases and J by 1 base, with 5 bases between the two germline ends. The CDR3 DNA reads TGTGCCACCAGTGATGACCGGAACACTGAAGCTTTCTTT. It specifies CATSDDRNTEAFF.

This clone was seen many times. The chain is built from TRBV5-1 and TRBJ2-2; 12 bases fit TRBD2. CDR1 is SGHRS, CDR2 YFSETQ, per germline. V shed 4 bases, J shed 5 bases, and the junction held 12 bases outside the gene matches. This CDR3 is 18 amino acids long. The chain's CDR3 is CASSPNGLAGIGTGELFF. The CDR3 DNA is TGCGCCAGCAGCCCGAATGGACTAGCGGGAATCGGAACCGGGGAGCTGTTTTTT.

The V gene is TRBV6-4, the J gene TRBJ2-2, with 14 bases identical to TRBD2. CDR1 is MRHNA and CDR2 is SNTAGT in the germline V gene. This CDR3 is built from 21 residues. V gave up 8 bases and J gave up 4 bases; unmatched junction bases: 21. The CDR3 coding sequence is TGTGCCAGCTACCTAGACGGAGGCGGACTAGCGGGAGGTGGTGGCACCGGGGAGCTGTTTTTT. It specifies CASYLDGGGLAGGGGTGELFF.

As regards this clone: The final CDR3 position lacks the conserved phenylalanine or tryptophan, pointing to a likely read error. The chain couples TRBV6-5 to TRBJ1-4; D not resolved. Germline CDR1 MNHEY, CDR2 SVGAGI. This CDR3 has 13 residues. CDR3 sequence reads: CVSLVRPGEKLFY. CDR3 DNA sequence: TGTGTCAGCTTGGTTAGACCGGGTGAAAAACTGTTTTAT.

This clone was detected ten times or more. J is TRBJ1-1 and V is TRBV18; TRBD1 agrees at 10 bases. The CDR3 covers 17 residues. Per germline, CDR1 KGHSH and CDR2 LQKENI. J was trimmed by 2 bases and V by 1 base; bases with no gene match: 7. The DNA of the CDR3 is TGTGCCAGCTCACCACTGACTGGACAGGGGGTAAACACTGAAGCTTTCTTT. Its protein product is CASSPLTGQGVNTEAFF.

This clone has only a few counts. This chain connects TRBV6-1 to TRBJ2-7, with TRBD1 identical over 7 bases. The CDR3 contains 14 residues. V lost 5 bases, J lost 3 bases, and 7 bases stayed unmatched. CDR1 and CDR2 (germline): MNHNS, SASEGT. CDR3: CASSNQGVGYEQYF. For the CDR3, the DNA is TGTGCCAGCAGTAACCAGGGGGTCGGCTACGAGCAGTACTTC.

By its share, this clone is medium-sized. The chain combines TRBV30 with TRBJ2-1; 7 bases align to TRBD1. V lost 0 bases to trimming and J lost 12 bases; unmatched junction nucleotides: 5. The CDR3 runs 12 residues. CDR1 GTSNPN and CDR2 SVGIG come from the germline V gene (reference sequence). CDR3 residues: CAWSVPGGLQFF. In nucleotides, the CDR3 is TGTGCCTGGAGTGTACCAGGGGGATTGCAGTTCTTC.

This clone was picked up a small number of times. With a much larger clone just one base away, this may be a read error. This rearrangement joins TRBV4-1 to TRBJ1-2, with TRBD1 matching over 7 bases. Germline V gives CDR1 MGHRA, CDR2 YSYEKL. J gave up 8 bases and V 2 bases, and 11 bases lay outside the gene matches. The CDR3 is made up of 15 amino acids. The CDR3 region has the DNA TGCGCCAGCAGCCAACCGGGAGGGCAGGGGGACGGCTACACCTTC. It is translated as CASSQPGGQGDGYTF.

Points on this clone: Mismatch with germline at one junction end may stem from a read error. This rearrangement joins TRBV7-2 to TRBJ2-3; D not resolved. The CDR3 runs 13 residues. Germline values: CDR1 SGHTA, CDR2 FQGNSA. Here the CDR3 DNA reads TGTGACAGCAGCTCTGACAACACAGATACGCAGTATTTT. This encodes CDSSSDNTDTQYF. Full variable domain (remainder filled in from reference TRBV7-2 and TRBJ2-3): GAGVSQSPSNKVTEKGKDVELRCDPISGHTALYWYRQSLGQGLEFLIYFQGNSAPDKSGLPSDRFSAERTGGSVSTLTIQRTQQEDSAVYLCDSSSDNTDTQYFGPGTRLTVL.

This sequence joins TRBV20-1 and TRBJ2-7, with D perhaps TRBD2 (6 bases). The length of the CDR3 is 13 residues. Trimming removed 1 base at V and 6 bases at J, with 13 bases between. The germline gives CDR1 DFQATT, CDR2 SNEGSKA (reference sequence). CDR3 amino acids: CSARVGGSGEQYF. The CDR3 DNA sequence: TGCAGTGCTAGAGTCGGAGGGAGCGGCGAGCAGTACTTC.

By its share, this clone is medium-sized (0.01 to 0.1%). The chain carries TRBV30 and TRBJ1-2, with unresolved D. V was pared by 0 bases and J by 6 bases, with 14 bases between. CDR1 is GTSNPN and CDR2 is SVGIG in the germline V gene (reference sequence). The CDR3 has 14 residues. CDR3 nucleotides: TGTGCCTGGAGTGTGGGTCTGAATGGGGATGGCTACACCTTC. Protein sequence: CAWSVGLNGDGYTF.